What follows is one T cell receptor beta chain and its context. This clone has more than one count but fewer than ten. Its antigen is currently not known. No much larger clone exists at a distance of one base, and base qualities are not known. The germline V gene (reference sequence) yields LNHDA for CDR1 and SQIVND for CDR2. The CDR3 spans 13 residues, from the cysteine through the phenylalanine. Of the read, only the CDR3 DNA is kept; its 39 bases are in frame from base 1. Deletion took 7 bases off V and 4 bases off J, with a span of 11 bases between the germline ends. The CDR3 regions of human TCRbeta chains were analyzed by immunosequencing. For the original study's pipeline: TCRs in the repertoires were compared against a reference library of SARS-CoV-2-specific TCRs that had been generated with the MIRA antigen-specificity platform. Breadth meant the fraction of unique TCRs that were SARS-CoV-2-associated, whereas depth meant the fraction of total T cells that were SARS-CoV-2-associated. Each spike-specific TCR was assigned to its reactive spike region and to a CD4 or CD8 class using the MIRA data. Log10-transformed breadth and depth values were compared by one-way ANOVA with Sidak's multiple comparisons tests. The table comes from immuneACCESS by way of TCRdb, which keeps in-frame sequences with V and J called. Part of the clones is missing from these tables; in studies checked, under half for an unresolved V gene and the rest for unknown reasons. V, J and clone size were drawn from that table, and D and trimming were deduced from the DNA. This sample lists roughly 200,000 clones; 85% to 90% were detected once. The ten largest clones take up 7.7% of the sample.

Interpreted using the paper, the time point label stands for: baseline before first vaccination. Vaccinee samples were obtained from the UK trials COV001 and COV002, which included a single-blind randomized controlled phase 2/3 trial of AZD1222 (ChAdOx1 nCoV-19) in healthy adults. Trial participant PBMC samples were collected at day 0 and day 28 after the second dose for TCRbeta chain sequencing. The sample is drawn from a study of T cell responses to AZD1222 COVID-19 vaccine (dated by TCRdb to about 2021). About the study as a whole: AZD1222 recipients whose second dose came at about 4 weeks and those whose second dose came at about 12 weeks were combined into one group, since spike-specific TCR depth and breadth did not differ between the two schedules. Trial participants were enrolled by age into subgroups of 18-55, 56-69 and 70-plus years, and about 150, 27 and 61 TCR-sequenced participants, respectively, were included in these subgroups. A total of 230 or so trial participants underwent TCR sequencing, of whom some 210 received two doses of AZD1222 and some 25 received two doses of the MenACWY control vaccine. What the authors observed across the whole study: The 56-69-year group was small, and its depth increase did not reach significance, likely because of low power. Because no day 14 peak-response samples were available, repertoires were characterized only after the peak T cell response. Epitopes outside the regions mutated in the B.1.351 and B.1.1.7 variants were reportedly recognized by nearly half of the unique spike-specific TCRs. After two AZD1222 doses, both the breadth and the depth of spike-specific TCRs were significantly higher than at day 0 and than in MenACWY recipients. Only a handful of AZD1222 recipients were SARS-CoV-2 seropositive at baseline, limiting conclusions about previously exposed vaccinees. The vaccine-associated CD4 TCRs covered the entire spike protein, and the dominant responses fell in regions 160-218 and 743-854. Participants were mostly white British and included more females than males, and it was suggested by the authors that clonal diversity may have been underestimated.

This chain is built from TRBV19 and TRBJ1-5; TRBD1 could be the D gene, as 6 bases match. This TCR came from an adult in good health. The sequences come from peripheral blood, collected on day 0 of AZD1222 vaccination. The CDR3 amino acid sequence is: CASISGQNQPQHF. The nucleotides are TGTGCCAGTATCTCAGGACAGAATCAGCCCCAGCATTTT.